These T cell receptor beta chains were read from a single sample in a study of T cells after yellow fever vaccination. MiXCR was run by TCRdb on the 5' RACE reads, yielding one entry per CDR3 protein. This table holds 95,000 to 150,000 distinct CDR3 sequences, over 8% found once. Sequencing was performed on CD8+ T cells sorted from PBMCs, taken on the day of the yellow fever booster vaccination. These receptors originate from a man younger than 35 who received the YFV17D yellow fever vaccine. Each CDR3 is given with its conserved first and last residue. Each record gives: CDR3 DNA, CDR3 protein, clone size, D gene, V gene, J gene. D genes are given only for firm matches. Part of the rows lack a size; the others show once, few, many or a class for expanded clones.

DNA: TGCGCCAGCAGCCAAGACTCGAGCTCCTACAATGAGCAGTTCTTC
CDR3: CASSQDSSSYNEQFF
size: many
D: -
V: TRBV4-1
J: TRBJ2-1

DNA: TGTGCCAGCAGCTTGAGGTTGACGAACACCGGGGAGCTGTTTTTT
CDR3: CASSLRLTNTGELFF
size: few
D: -
V: TRBV11-1
J: TRBJ2-2

DNA: TGTGCCATCAGTGACCGACTAGCGGGGGGGCCTGGCACAGATACGCAGTATTTT
CDR3: CAISDRLAGGPGTDTQYF
size: -
D: TRBD2
V: TRBV10-3
J: TRBJ2-3

DNA: TGTGCCAGCAGCTTTAGGGTAGCCGGCACTGAAGCTTTCTTT
CDR3: CASSFRVAGTEAFF
size: few
D: -
V: TRBV7-9
J: TRBJ1-1

DNA: TGTGCCAGCAGCTTGAGGGTTAACTATGGCTACACCTTC
CDR3: CASSLRVNYGYTF
size: few
D: -
V: TRBV7-9
J: TRBJ1-2

DNA: TGCGCCAGCAGCCAAGGGACCGGCTACGAGCAGTACTTC
CDR3: CASSQGTGYEQYF
size: -
D: -
V: TRBV4-3
J: TRBJ2-7

DNA: TGCGCCAGCAGCCAAGGACCCGCCGGCAATGAAAAACTGTTTTTT
CDR3: CASSQGPAGNEKLFF
size: many
D: -
V: TRBV4-3
J: TRBJ1-4

DNA: TGTGCCAGCAGCGCTGCACCCGACGGGTATAATTCACCCCTCCACTTT
CDR3: CASSAAPDGYNSPLHF
size: -
D: -
V: TRBV5-5
J: TRBJ1-6

DNA: TGCAGTGCTAGTCGGCCTGATTACAATGAGCAGTTCTTC
CDR3: CSASRPDYNEQFF
size: -
D: -
V: TRBV20-1
J: TRBJ2-1

DNA: TGTGCCAGCAGCGTTGGATCCAGACAGGGACTGTACGAGCAGTACTTC
CDR3: CASSVGSRQGLYEQYF
size: few
D: -
V: TRBV9
J: TRBJ2-7

DNA: TGTGCCACCAGCAGGCGACGACTCCCGGTCAATGAGCAGTTCTTC
CDR3: CATSRRRLPVNEQFF
size: -
D: -
V: TRBV15
J: TRBJ2-1

DNA: TGTGCCAGTAGTCCGGGGCGTAACAATGAGCAGTTCTTC
CDR3: CASSPGRNNEQFF
size: few
D: -
V: TRBV19
J: TRBJ2-1

DNA: TGTGCCAGCAGTTTAGAGGCAGGATCCTACAATGAGCAGTTCTTC
CDR3: CASSLEAGSYNEQFF
size: -
D: -
V: TRBV27
J: TRBJ2-1

DNA: TGTGCCAGCAGCGGTGGAGGACAGCCTGTAGAGACCCAGTACTTC
CDR3: CASSGGGQPVETQYF
size: many
D: -
V: TRBV9
J: TRBJ2-5

DNA: TGCGCCAGCAGCTTTGGGGCGAGGGCGGAGCAGTTCTTC
CDR3: CASSFGARAEQFF
size: -
D: -
V: TRBV5-1
J: TRBJ2-1

DNA: TGTGCCAGCAGCTTTAAGCGGGGGGGCCTAATTATCGGGGAGCTGTTTTTT
CDR3: CASSFKRGGLIIGELFF
size: few
D: TRBD2
V: TRBV7-2
J: TRBJ2-2

DNA: TGTGCCAGCAGCTCCCCGGGGTGGGTGTCCTACAATGAGCAGTTCTTC
CDR3: CASSSPGWVSYNEQFF
size: -
D: -
V: TRBV5-8
J: TRBJ2-1

DNA: TGTGCCAGCAGTCCGACGACAGGGGCCGGCTATGGCTACACCTTC
CDR3: CASSPTTGAGYGYTF
size: -
D: TRBD1
V: TRBV27
J: TRBJ1-2

DNA: TGTGCCAGCAGTTTTCTGACCTCCGGGACAGGGGTCAACGAGCAGTACTTC
CDR3: CASSFLTSGTGVNEQYF
size: few
D: TRBD1
V: TRBV7-9
J: TRBJ2-7

DNA: TGTGCCAGCAGATATACAGGGGACAGCTACGAGCAGTACTTC
CDR3: CASRYTGDSYEQYF
size: -
D: TRBD1
V: TRBV27
J: TRBJ2-7

DNA: TGTGCCAGCAGCTTAGAAGCCAGGTTAACTGAAGCTTTCTTT
CDR3: CASSLEARLTEAFF
size: many
D: -
V: TRBV7-6
J: TRBJ1-1

DNA: TGTGCCAGCAGCTTGCTAGCGGGGGGTCCCGAGGATACGCAGTATTTT
CDR3: CASSLLAGGPEDTQYF
size: -
D: TRBD2
V: TRBV7-2
J: TRBJ2-3

DNA: TGTGCCAGCATTCCTCGGGCCGGGGAGCTGTTTTTT
CDR3: CASIPRAGELFF
size: -
D: -
V: TRBV12-3/TRBV12-4
J: TRBJ2-2

DNA: TGCAGCGTCCGACCCATGAACACTGAAGCTTTCTTT
CDR3: CSVRPMNTEAFF
size: many
D: -
V: TRBV29-1
J: TRBJ1-1

DNA: TGCGCCAGCAGCCAAGTTCACTTGAACAATGAGCAGTTCTTC
CDR3: CASSQVHLNNEQFF
size: -
D: -
V: TRBV4-1
J: TRBJ2-1

DNA: TGTGCCAGCAATCGTTGGAGATCTGCGGGGGGATCCTACGAGCAGTACTTC
CDR3: CASNRWRSAGGSYEQYF
size: -
D: TRBD2
V: TRBV6-6
J: TRBJ2-7

DNA: TGTGCCACCAGCCGAGCAAGGGATAGGGTGAACACTGAAGCTTTCTTT
CDR3: CATSRARDRVNTEAFF
size: few
D: -
V: TRBV15
J: TRBJ1-1

DNA: TGCGCCAGCAGCCAATACGGGACAGATGAAGCTTTCTTT
CDR3: CASSQYGTDEAFF
size: many
D: TRBD1
V: TRBV4-3
J: TRBJ1-1

DNA: TGCGCCAGCAGCTCTTGGGGTAGCTCCTACGAGCAGTACTTC
CDR3: CASSSWGSSYEQYF
size: many
D: -
V: TRBV4-1
J: TRBJ2-7

DNA: TGTGCCAGCAACTCGAGGGTGGGGACTGAAGCTTTCTTT
CDR3: CASNSRVGTEAFF
size: -
D: -
V: TRBV7-9
J: TRBJ1-1

DNA: TGTGCCAGCAGTTATGAAGACACCGACGAGCAGTACTTC
CDR3: CASSYEDTDEQYF
size: -
D: -
V: TRBV6-5
J: TRBJ2-7

DNA: TGTGCCAGCAGCCTGGACCGAAACACCGGGGAGCTGTTTTTT
CDR3: CASSLDRNTGELFF
size: few
D: -
V: TRBV11-2
J: TRBJ2-2

DNA: TGTGCCAGCAGTTCATACCGGGACTCCACTACTAATGGCTACACCTTC
CDR3: CASSSYRDSTTNGYTF
size: -
D: -
V: TRBV27
J: TRBJ1-2

DNA: TGTGCCAGCAGCCCCCCCGGCCCCGAGGCCCATTCACCCCTCCACTTT
CDR3: CASSPPGPEAHSPLHF
size: many
D: -
V: TRBV21-1
J: TRBJ1-6

DNA: TGTGCCAGCAGCTTAGAATCCTACGAGCAGTACTTC
CDR3: CASSLESYEQYF
size: many
D: -
V: TRBV7-9
J: TRBJ2-7

DNA: TGCGCCAGCAGCCCGGATCCCGGGGGTATCACTGAAGCTTTCTTT
CDR3: CASSPDPGGITEAFF
size: few
D: -
V: TRBV4-1
J: TRBJ1-1

DNA: TGTGACAGCAGTCGCATGGGCCTTCAGGGATATGGCTACACCTTC
CDR3: CDSSRMGLQGYGYTF
size: few
D: -
V: TRBV6-5
J: TRBJ1-2

DNA: TGTGCCACCAGTGATTTAATAAAGAACACCGGGGAGCTGTTTTTT
CDR3: CATSDLIKNTGELFF
size: few
D: -
V: TRBV24-1
J: TRBJ2-2

DNA: TGTGCCATCAGCCCCCTGGGGCAGAAAGAGACCCAGTACTTC
CDR3: CAISPLGQKETQYF
size: few
D: -
V: TRBV10-3
J: TRBJ2-5

DNA: TGTGCCAGCAGCCAAGAGATGTCAGACAATGAGCAGTTCTTC
CDR3: CASSQEMSDNEQFF
size: few
D: -
V: TRBV14
J: TRBJ2-1

DNA: TGCAGTGCTGAGTGGGGGGCGATAGAGACCCAGTACTTC
CDR3: CSAEWGAIETQYF
size: -
D: -
V: TRBV20-1
J: TRBJ2-5

DNA: TGTGCCAGCAGCTTGGGACGGAGCACCGGGGAGCTGTTTTTT
CDR3: CASSLGRSTGELFF
size: -
D: -
V: TRBV11-2
J: TRBJ2-2

DNA: TGTGCCAGCAGCGCCCATTACGAGCAGTACTTC
CDR3: CASSAHYEQYF
size: few
D: -
V: TRBV7-9
J: TRBJ2-7

DNA: TGTGCCAGCAGTTTTTCGCAGACGGAGACCCAGTACTTC
CDR3: CASSFSQTETQYF
size: many
D: -
V: TRBV27
J: TRBJ2-5

DNA: TGTGCCAGCAGTTTAAGTGGTGGGACAGCTGAAGCTTTCTTT
CDR3: CASSLSGGTAEAFF
size: -
D: TRBD1
V: TRBV12-3/TRBV12-4
J: TRBJ1-1

DNA: TGCGCCAGCAGAAATTGGAACACTGAAGCTTTCTTT
CDR3: CASRNWNTEAFF
size: -
D: -
V: TRBV5-1
J: TRBJ1-1